This TCR beta chain is drawn from a study of radiotherapy plus CTLA-4 blockade in lung cancer. Across the study: Objective responses were documented in under 20% of patients, with disease control in approximately 31%.

Worth noting for this clone: Its antigen is not identified.

Receiving focal radiation plus CTLA-4 blockade with ipilimumab were patients who had chemo-refractory metastatic non-small-cell lung cancer. Profiling relied on immunoSEQ multiplex PCR, and the TCRdb table lists in-frame clones only, not all of them. Of about 95,000 clones in the sample, roughly four fifths were seen once. Study-wide points: Subsequent to radiotherapy plus ipilimumab, tumor-derived TCR clones underwent expansion in blood. The best prediction of response reportedly came from early blood T cell clone dynamics, with interferon-beta.

V was trimmed by 6 bases and J by 4 bases, leaving 19 bases between them. The CDR3 is 15 amino acids. Germline V gene data show CDR1 as KGHSH and CDR2 as LQKENI. This material consisted of peripheral blood, taken from a patient treated with radiotherapy plus ipilimumab. This TCR came from a human donor with non-small cell lung cancer who had stable disease on radiotherapy plus ipilimumab. V gene TRBV18 combines with J gene TRBJ2-7, with D perhaps given as TRBD1 or TRBD2 (6 bases each). The CDR3 nucleotides read TGTGCCAGCTCCCTAAGGGGGGAATCCGGATACGAGCAGTACTTC. Translated: CASSLRGESGYEQYF.